This T cell receptor beta chain was captured by sequencing in a study of blood T cell repertoires in COVID-19. Study at large: Italy, Spain and the United States were the sources of the convalescent and acute COVID-19 samples.

Generated by immunoSEQ multiplex PCR, the TCRdb table keeps only in-frame clones and is missing some. The sample has 220,000 or so clones; roughly 82% are singletons. This CDR3 contains 16 residues. Trimming removed 3 bases from V and 6 bases from J, with 18 bases in between. Germline CDR1 and CDR2: LNHNV and YYDKDF (reference sequence). In terms of age and location, participants ranged from roughly 18 to 95 years and lived in under 30 US areas. Cohorts were determined from participant-reported clinical history. In this sample, this clone turned up a few times. The chain links TRBV15 to TRBJ2-1; perhaps TRBD1 as D (7 bases). The sequence derives from a woman in her forties or fifties who had recovered from COVID-19. The sequencing sample was made of PBMCs or T cells enriched from blood (not recorded which). CDR3: CATSRETGRGGNEQFF. The CDR3 DNA sequence: TGTGCCACCAGCAGGGAGACAGGGCGGGGAGGCAATGAGCAGTTCTTC.